This TCR beta chain was sequenced in a study of a mutant IDH1 vaccine in newly diagnosed glioma. A word on this clone: Its antigen is unidentified.

Germline loops: CDR1 MDHEN, CDR2 SYDVKM. The CDR3 has 11 residues. Trimming left V 6 bases short and J 1 base short, with 3 bases between. Libraries were prepared by immunoSEQ multiplex PCR; TCRdb keeps only in-frame clonotypes and omits some of them. The sample consists of some 42,000 clones, about 80% of them appearing once. As for time point: week 35, safety follow-up. All doses held 300 ug of mutant IDH1 20-mer peptide, with topical imiquimod. This specimen was PBMCs, taken from a glioma patient whose treatment included an IDH1 peptide vaccine. The sequence was collected from a woman in her fifties or sixties with glioma. The chain is built from TRBV28 and TRBJ1-1; the D is unclear. In DNA form, the CDR3 reads TGTGCCAGCAGCCAGAACACTGAAGCTTTCTTT. Protein: CASSQNTEAFF.